Presented here are 29 T cell receptor beta chains from one specimen sequenced in a study of CD8+CD57+ T cells in acquired aplastic anemia. Only patients with CD8+CD57+ cell expansion on flow cytometry were chosen for sequencing. The template used for profiling TCR beta VDJ and CDR3 was genomic DNA. TCRdb redid the calling of the reads with MiXCR, one entry per CDR3 protein. This repertoire shows around 150,000 distinct CDR3 sequences, 60% to 80% found once; its top ten account for under 60%. Sequencing was performed on sorted CD4+, CD8+, or CD8+CD57+ T cells (not recorded which) from PBMCs. All receptors derive from a human donor with aplastic anemia.

CDR3 DNA: TGTGCCAGTAGTAGCCGGGACAGAGATACGCAGTATTTT. Amino acid sequence: CASSSRDRDTQYF. The chain uses TRBV19 and TRBJ2-3; TRBD1 matches at 7 bases. V lost 4 bases and J lost 5; bases outside the gene matches: 3. Germline CDR1 and CDR2: LNHDA and SQIVND (reference sequence). CDR3 size: 13 residues.

The V call is TRBV5-1, the J call TRBJ2-5; tentatively, D is TRBD1 or TRBD2 (5 bases each). V was pared by 4 bases and J by 5 bases, with 15 bases between. Germline V gene data show CDR1 as SGHRS and CDR2 as YFSETQ. The CDR3 totals 14 residues. DNA for the CDR3: TGCGCCAGCAGCCAGACAGAGGGCGGGGAGACCCAGTACTTC. Protein product: CASSQTEGGETQYF.

A remark on this clonotype: This could be a read error, since a much larger clone is one nucleotide away. The V gene is TRBV6-4, the J gene TRBJ2-2; perhaps D is TRBD1 or TRBD2 (6 bases each). The CDR3 length is 15 residues. Germline CDR1 reads MRHNA; CDR2 reads SNTAGT. Here the CDR3 DNA reads TGTGCCAGCAGTTTAACAGGGTTGCCGACCGGGGGGCTGTTTTTT. It encodes CASSLTGLPTGGLFF.

This clonotype was picked up one time. The V and J genes are TRBV19 and TRBJ1-1; weak D call: TRBD1 (5 bases). Deletions cut 3 bases from V and 2 bases from J, with 13 bases between. Germline CDR1 reads LNHDA; CDR2 reads SQIVND (reference sequence). This CDR3 comprises 15 residues. The DNA for the CDR3 is TGTGCCAGTAGTATGGGCGGACAAATAAACACTGAAGCTTTCTTT. This translates into CASSMGGQINTEAFF.

The chain is built from TRBV7-6 and TRBJ2-2, with 7 bases fitting TRBD1. There are 16 residues in the CDR3. V dropped 10 bases and J dropped 0; count of bases not matched to a gene: 11. Looked up from germline, CDR1 is SGHVS and CDR2 is FNYEAQ. CDR3 DNA sequence: TGTGCCAACCCTCTGGGACAGCAGACGAACACCGGGGAGCTGTTTTTT. It codes for CANPLGQQTNTGELFF.

This rearrangement joins TRBV7-8 to TRBJ1-1; a weak D match, TRBD1 (5 bases). V lost 2 bases and J lost 0, with 10 bases in between. This CDR3 has 15 amino acids. Per germline, CDR1 SGHVS and CDR2 FQNEAQ. CDR3 amino acids: CASSLFGAVNTEAFF. CDR3 bases: TGTGCCAGCAGCTTATTTGGGGCAGTGAACACTGAAGCTTTCTTT.

Only a few counts were recorded for this clonotype. The junction shows a germline mismatch at one end, possibly a read error. CDR3 nucleotides: TGTGCCAGCAGCTTAGCGGGACCGGCTAGAACTTCGGCCCTCTTC. Translation gives CASSLAGPARTSALF. The chain carries TRBV7-2 and TRBJ2-7, with D possibly being TRBD1 or TRBD2 (5 bases each). Germline CDR1 SGHTA, CDR2 FQGNSA. CDR3 size: 15 residues. Variable domain in full (rest from reference TRBV7-2 and TRBJ2-7): GAGVSQSPSNKVTEKGKDVELRCDPISGHTALYWYRQSLGQGLEFLIYFQGNSAPDKSGLPSDRFSAERTGGSVSTLTIQRTQQEDSAVYLCASSLAGPARTSALFGPGTRLTVT.

The chain joins TRBV7-6 to TRBJ2-7, with a weak D call TRBD2 (5 bases). The CDR3 is made up of 13 amino acids. CDR1 is SGHVS and CDR2 is FNYEAQ in the germline V gene. V was pared by 0 bases and J by 5 bases, with 8 bases between. The DNA for the CDR3 is TGTGCCAGCAGCTTAGCGATCGGGAACGAGCAGTACTTC. Translating gives CASSLAIGNEQYF.

The chain uses TRBV5-1 and TRBJ1-2; the D is unclear. The germline CDR1 and CDR2 sequences are SGHRS and YFSETQ. The V gene lost 4 bases and the J gene lost 3 bases, with 19 bases spanning the gap. The CDR3 totals 16 residues. CDR3 in amino acids: CASSRTGFGFYYGYTF. The CDR3 DNA sequence: TGCGCCAGCAGCCGGACGGGGTTCGGGTTCTACTATGGCTACACCTTC.

The gene calls are TRBV24-1 and TRBJ2-5; 8 bases agree with TRBD2. The DNA end lines up better with TRBJ2-1; the J call may be wrong. The CDR3 has 15 amino acids. Germline CDR1 and CDR2: KGHDR and SFDVKD. This CDR3 is CASSGSGASYNEQFF. The CDR3 region has the DNA TGTGCCAGCAGCGGTAGCGGGGCCTCCTACAATGAGCAGTTCTTC.

About this clonotype: This may arise from a read error, as a much more abundant clone is one base away. This chain joins TRBV20-1 and TRBJ2-1, with D possibly TRBD2 on 6 matching bases. The CDR3 is 15 amino acids. With 0 bases removed from V and 2 bases from J, the gap between germline ends came to 11 bases. Per germline, CDR1 DFQATT and CDR2 SNEGSKA (reference sequence). The CDR3 region is CSAREFGGTYNEQFF. CDR3 in DNA: TGCAGTGCTAGAGAGTTTGGCGGGACCTACAATGAGCAGTTCTTC.

This clonotype was recorded a few times. The chain combines TRBV20-1 with TRBJ2-7; possible D gene TRBD1, 7 bases. V lost 1 base, J lost 4 bases, and 11 bases lay in between. The CDR3 runs to 13 residues. The germline V gene has CDR1 DFQATT and CDR2 SNEGSKA (reference sequence). CDR3 loop: CSARGQGGYEQYF. Here the CDR3 DNA reads TGCAGTGCTAGAGGGCAGGGGGGTTACGAGCAGTACTTC.

This clonotype appeared many times. The gene calls are TRBV4-3 and TRBJ1-1; D call uncertain. V was shortened by 0 bases and J by 3 bases, with 14 bases between the two germline ends. The CDR3 consists of 16 residues. Germline V lookup: CDR1 LGHNA, CDR2 YSLEER. The CDR3 DNA follows: TGCGCCAGCAGCCAAGATGGTTCGGCCCTCGACACTGAAGCTTTCTTT. This codes for CASSQDGSALDTEAFF.

The chain links TRBV29-1 to TRBJ2-5; no definite D call. The CDR3 is 13 amino acids. V lost 0 bases and J lost 2, with 7 bases in between. Germline V gives CDR1 SQVTM, CDR2 ANQGSEA. The chain's CDR3 is CSVEDREQETQYF. CDR3 coding DNA: TGCAGCGTTGAAGATCGAGAACAAGAGACCCAGTACTTC.

The chain combines TRBV9 with TRBJ2-3, with a weak D call TRBD1 (5 bases). The germline V gene encodes CDR1 SGDLS and CDR2 YYNGEE. Trimming left V 2 bases short and J 0 bases short, with 10 bases between. The CDR3 runs to 15 residues. The CDR3 DNA reads TGTGCCAGCAGCGTCCAAGGGGCCAGCACAGATACGCAGTATTTT. This encodes CASSVQGASTDTQYF.

Comments on this clonotype: One junction end does not reproduce the germline sequence, and a read error may be involved. The genes are TRBV7-8 and TRBJ2-7; D is possibly TRBD1 (5 bases). This CDR3 region has 16 residues. Germline values: CDR1 SGHVS, CDR2 FQNEAQ. The CDR3 DNA is TGTGCCAGCAGCTTAGCGCAGGGCCGTCCCTCCAACGAGCAGTACTTC. Protein product: CASSLAQGRPSNEQYF.

The chain joins TRBV14 to TRBJ2-5; 7 bases fit TRBD2. CDR3 size: 12 residues. Per germline, CDR1 SGHDN and CDR2 FVKESK. The junction had 4 bases not matched to a gene; V was cut back by 11 bases and J by 1 base. Here the CDR3 DNA reads TGTGCCGGGCGGGGGTTCCAAGAGACCCAGTACTTC. Its translation: CAGRGFQETQYF.

This rearrangement joins TRBV25-1 to TRBJ2-6; the match to TRBD1 covers 8 bases. The CDR3 is 18 residues long. CDR1 and CDR2 (germline): MGHDK, SYGVNS. The V gene end was trimmed by 6 bases and the J gene end by 2 bases; junction bases not matched to a gene: 12. The CDR3: CASRPGQGKTPGANVLTF. The CDR3 region has the DNA TGTGCCAGCAGGCCCGGACAGGGAAAGACACCTGGGGCCAACGTCCTGACTTTC. Filled out from reference TRBV25-1 and TRBJ2-6, the complete variable domain reads EADIYQTPRYLVIGTGKKITLECSQTMGHDKMYWYQQDPGMELHLIHYSYGVNSTEKGDLSSESTVSRIRTEHFPLTLESARPSHTSQYLCASRPGQGKTPGANVLTFGAGSRLTVL.

The genes are TRBV24-1 and TRBJ2-1, with 10 nucleotides matching TRBD2. Germline CDR1 reads KGHDR; CDR2 reads SFDVKD. Trimming took 9 bases from V and 8 from J; bases not matched to a gene: 9. The CDR3 is 14 amino acids. CDR3 protein: CATVSSGRADEQFF. The CDR3 DNA reads TGTGCCACCGTGTCCAGCGGGAGGGCCGATGAGCAGTTCTTC.

V gene TRBV5-8 combines with J gene TRBJ1-1; 7 bases line up with TRBD1. Germline CDR1 is SGHTS and CDR2 is YDEGEE. The CDR3 is made up of 16 amino acids. After removal of 7 bases from V and 0 bases from J, the junction contained 12 bases not matched to a gene. The CDR3 DNA sequence: TGTGCCAGCGCGGGGACAGAAGAAATCATGAACACTGAAGCTTTCTTT. The encoded protein is CASAGTEEIMNTEAFF.

This sequence joins TRBV5-5 and TRBJ2-7; D not certain. The CDR3 length is 13 residues. V lost 5 bases to trimming and J lost 10 bases, with 19 bases between them. CDR1 and CDR2 from the germline V gene are SGHKS and YYEKEE (reference sequence). This CDR3 is CASSRDPIGPQYF. In DNA form, the CDR3 reads TGTGCCAGCAGTCGAGATCCGATAGGACCCCAGTACTTC.

The chain combines TRBV12-3 or TRBV12-4 with TRBJ1-2, with TRBD1 as a possible D gene (6 bases). With 6 bases removed from V and 1 base from J, the gap between germline ends came to 15 bases. The CDR3 totals 15 residues. The CDR3: CASSPQGYDNYGYTF. The DNA of the CDR3 is TGTGCCAGCAGCCCCCAGGGGTACGATAACTATGGCTACACCTTC.

This chain links TRBV5-1 with TRBJ2-5, with D tentatively TRBD2 (6 bases). V was clipped by 0 bases and J by 1 base, with 7 bases between them. CDR1 and CDR2 (germline): SGHRS, YFSETQ. The CDR3 covers 14 residues. The CDR3 here is CASSLGGTQETQYF. As DNA, the CDR3 is TGCGCCAGCAGCTTGGGCGGGACCCAAGAGACCCAGTACTTC.

This clonotype was counted between two and nine times. This rearrangement joins TRBV24-1 to TRBJ2-3; 9 bases align to TRBD2. The length of the CDR3 is 17 residues. Per germline, CDR1 KGHDR and CDR2 SFDVKD. The V segment lost 4 bases and the J segment 3 bases; nucleotides outside the gene matches: 10. The CDR3 spells CATSDPTLAGLTDTQYF. For the CDR3, the DNA is TGTGCCACCAGTGACCCTACCCTAGCGGGGCTTACAGATACGCAGTATTTT.

The rearrangement uses TRBV10-3 and TRBJ2-1; TRBD2 matches 8 bases. V trimming: 3 bases; J trimming: 0 bases; junction bases outside the gene matches: 1. The CDR3 covers 15 residues. In germline, CDR1 is ENHRY, CDR2 SYGVKD. CDR3 coding DNA: TGTGCCATCAGTGACGGGAGGGCCTCCTACAATGAGCAGTTCTTC. It encodes CAISDGRASYNEQFF.

V gene TRBV5-1 combines with J gene TRBJ2-7, with D unclear. V shed 2 bases and J shed 3 bases, with 9 bases lying between them. Per germline, CDR1 SGHRS and CDR2 YFSETQ. The CDR3 sequence is 13 residues long. CDR3 coding DNA: TGCGCCAGCAGCTTCGGATCATACTACGAGCAGTACTTC. This sequence encodes CASSFGSYYEQYF.

This clonotype has more than one count but fewer than ten. The chain recombines TRBV7-9 with TRBJ2-7; D is undetermined. Germline V gene lookup returns CDR1 SEHNR and CDR2 FQNEAQ (reference sequence). V shed 4 bases and J shed 4 bases, with 8 bases lying between them. The CDR3 loop spans 12 amino acids. Written as DNA, the CDR3 is TGTGCCAGCAGCTCCTTAGGGTACGAGCAGTACTTC. Its translation is CASSSLGYEQYF.

V gene TRBV20-1 combines with J gene TRBJ1-1, with TRBD1 as a possible D gene (6 bases). Between the trimmed V and J ends, which lost 3 bases and 3 bases, there was a span of 14 bases. Germline V gives CDR1 DFQATT, CDR2 SNEGSKA (reference sequence). The CDR3 length is 14 residues. The CDR3 loop is CSASLTGKYTEAFF. The CDR3 nucleotides are TGCAGTGCTAGCTTAACAGGGAAGTACACTGAAGCTTTCTTT.

In its sample, this clonotype was seen a few times. The chain recombines TRBV20-1 with TRBJ2-7; possible D gene TRBD1, 5 bases. Germline CDR1 reads DFQATT; CDR2 reads SNEGSKA (reference sequence). The CDR3 consists of 17 residues. The V gene lost 0 bases and the J gene lost 0 bases, with 18 bases spanning the gap. The CDR3 loop reads CSARDLTRTRSSYEQYF. CDR3 sequence (DNA): TGCAGTGCTAGAGACCTAACCCGGACACGGAGCTCCTACGAGCAGTACTTC.